This T cell receptor (beta chain) was observed in a study of T cell changes during pregnancy in multiple sclerosis. Assay: immunoSEQ multiplex PCR; the TCRdb copy retains only in-frame clones and omits some. Here the sample spans approximately 44,000 clones, approximately 91% being singletons. Germline CDR1 and CDR2: SGHTA and FQGNSA. The CDR3 loop spans 16 amino acids. V lost 5 bases, J lost 7 bases, and 12 bases stayed unmatched. This chain connects TRBV7-2 to TRBJ1-5, with TRBD1 matching 9 bases. Specimen: CD8+ T cells from peripheral blood mononuclear cells, collected in the third trimester of pregnancy. The TCR sequence derives from a female donor with multiple sclerosis, enrolled in a pregnancy study. CDR3 loop: CASSRNPGQGNQPQHF. CDR3 coding DNA: TGTGCCAGCAGCCGCAATCCGGGACAGGGTAACCAGCCCCAGCATTTT.